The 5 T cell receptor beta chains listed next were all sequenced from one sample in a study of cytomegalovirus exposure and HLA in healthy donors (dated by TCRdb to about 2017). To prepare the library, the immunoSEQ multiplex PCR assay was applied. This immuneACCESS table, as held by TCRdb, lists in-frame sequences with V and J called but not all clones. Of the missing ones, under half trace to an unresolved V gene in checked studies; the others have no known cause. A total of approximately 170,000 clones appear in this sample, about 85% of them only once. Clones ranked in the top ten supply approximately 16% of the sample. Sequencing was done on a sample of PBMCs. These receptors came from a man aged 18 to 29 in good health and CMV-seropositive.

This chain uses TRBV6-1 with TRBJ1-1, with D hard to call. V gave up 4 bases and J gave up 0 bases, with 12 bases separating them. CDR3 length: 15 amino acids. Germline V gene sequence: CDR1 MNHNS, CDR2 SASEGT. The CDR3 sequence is CASSGIQSLNTEAFF. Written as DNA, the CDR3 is TGTGCCAGCAGTGGGATACAGTCTTTGAACACTGAAGCTTTCTTT.

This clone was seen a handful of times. CDR3 coding DNA: TGTGCCAGCAGAAGACAGGGAGTGGGGGAGCAGTTCTTC. This encodes CASRRQGVGEQFF. The J gene is TRBJ2-1, the V gene TRBV2; 7 nucleotides agree with TRBD1. The CDR3 has 13 amino acids. The germline CDR1 and CDR2 sequences are SNHLY and FYNNEI. Losses at the gene ends were 6 bases for V and 10 bases for J; bases not matched to a gene: 9.

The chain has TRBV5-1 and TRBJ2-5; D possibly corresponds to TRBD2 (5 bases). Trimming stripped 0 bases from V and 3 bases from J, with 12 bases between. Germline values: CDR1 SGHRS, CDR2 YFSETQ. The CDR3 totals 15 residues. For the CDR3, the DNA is TGCGCCAGCAGCTTGGACCCGGGAAGGGAAGAGACCCAGTACTTC. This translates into CASSLDPGREETQYF. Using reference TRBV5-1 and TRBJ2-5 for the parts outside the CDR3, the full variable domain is KAGVTQTPRYLIKTRGQQVTLSCSPISGHRSVSWYQQTPGQGLQFLFEYFSETQRNKGNFPGRFSGRQFSNSRSEMNVSTLELGDSALYLCASSLDPGREETQYFGPGTRLLVL.

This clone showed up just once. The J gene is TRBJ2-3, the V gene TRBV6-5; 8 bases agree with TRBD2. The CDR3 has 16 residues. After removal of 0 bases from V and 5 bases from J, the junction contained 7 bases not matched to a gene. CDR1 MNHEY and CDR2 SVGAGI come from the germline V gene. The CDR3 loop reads CASSYSGLVGVDTQYF. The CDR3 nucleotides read TGTGCCAGCAGTTACTCGGGACTAGTCGGAGTAGATACGCAGTATTTT.

The CDR3 loop reads CASSLDRVNTEAFF. The CDR3 DNA follows: TGTGCCAGCAGTTTGGACAGGGTGAACACTGAAGCTTTCTTT. The rearrangement links TRBV27 to TRBJ1-1, with TRBD1 matching over 8 bases. The CDR3 loop spans 14 amino acids. The V gene end was trimmed by 3 bases and the J gene end by 0 bases; junction bases not matched to a gene: 0. Germline V gives CDR1 MNHEY, CDR2 SMNVEV (reference sequence).